This T cell receptor beta chain stems from a study of OX40 agonist ivuxolimab in advanced cancers. Generated by immunoSEQ multiplex PCR, the TCRdb table keeps only in-frame clones and is missing some. The top ten hold about 1.5% of the sample, which has 95,000 to 100,000 clones, 80% to 95% seen once. The TCR originated in an adult with an advanced solid tumor such as melanoma, head and neck, liver or kidney cancer. The sequencing here drew on CD4+ or CD8+ T cells sorted from blood, taken in a trial of the OX40 agonist ivuxolimab.

CDR3 DNA: TGTGCCAGCAGCCAAGGGACTCCCACCTCTGGAAACACCATATATTTT. Protein: CASSQGTPTSGNTIYF. The chain recombines TRBV14 with TRBJ1-3, with D uncertain. V gave up 1 base and J gave up 0 bases, with 10 bases separating them. Germline V gives CDR1 SGHDN, CDR2 FVKESK. CDR3 size: 16 residues.